The clone carrying this TCR beta chain is labeled medium-sized. What it recognizes is unknown. TCRdb re-derived calls from the reads in MiXCR, one entry per CDR3 protein. The sample shows some 700,000 distinct CDR3 sequences, less than 40% of them seen only once. These data belong to a study of T cell repertoires in cytomegalovirus infection. Study results and limitations: CMV carriers with the relevant HLA were identified by cumulative public TCR beta family frequency. Dominating the ex vivo response were HLA-C-restricted CMV-specific TCR beta clonotypes.

This receptor was obtained from a human donor in good health (CMV status not recorded). Some clones in this sample may be carry-over from other donors' samples. The sequencing input was PBMCs.

In DNA, the CDR3 is TGTGCCAGCAGCTTAGCGCGGGCAGGACCCAACTATGGCTACACCTTC. As protein: CASSLARAGPNYGYTF. This sequence joins TRBV7-2 and TRBJ1-2; D not certain. Trimming pared 0 bases from V and 2 bases from J, leaving 13 bases between. Germline values: CDR1 SGHTA, CDR2 FQGNSA. CDR3 length equals 16 residues.